The present TCR beta chain was sequenced within a study of blood T cell repertoires in COVID-19. Study-level information: The samples span acute and convalescent COVID-19 from the United States, Italy and Spain. PBMCs, B-cell-depleted T cells, or T cells provided the cDNA or gDNA that made up the material.

Sequencing was performed with immunoSEQ multiplex PCR; in TCRdb, only in-frame clones are kept and a portion is missing. The sample has 210,000 or so clones; less than 90% are singletons. V shed 3 bases, J shed 3 bases, and the junction held 8 bases outside the gene matches. There are 15 residues in the CDR3. CDR1 GTSNPN and CDR2 SVGIG come from the germline V gene (reference sequence). This clone was seen just once. This receptor was obtained from a human donor in a cohort sampled during active COVID-19. This chain uses TRBV30 with TRBJ2-5, with 9 bases aligning to TRBD1. The material sequenced was peripheral blood. Written as DNA, the CDR3 is TGTGCCTGGAGGGACAGGGGCCGGTTGGAAGAGACCCAGTACTTC. Encoded protein: CAWRDRGRLEETQYF.